This TCR beta chain came from a study of blood T cell repertoires in COVID-19. Using immunoSEQ multiplex PCR, the repertoire was profiled, and TCRdb retains in-frame clones only, with some absent. The sample lists 300,000 to 450,000 clones, 85% occurring once. Germline V lookup: CDR1 MDHEN, CDR2 SYDVKM. This CDR3 comprises 15 residues. Trimming shortened V by 2 bases and J by 4 bases, and 12 bases separated the two germline ends. Sample: peripheral blood. The chain employs TRBV28 and TRBJ1-5; no firm D call. The clonotype originates from a woman aged 18-30 years with acute or convalescent COVID-19. This CDR3 reads CASSLTENSNQPQHF. The DNA of the CDR3 is TGTGCCAGCAGTTTAACGGAGAATTCAAATCAGCCCCAGCATTTT.